This TCR beta chain was retrieved from a study of cytomegalovirus exposure and HLA in healthy donors. Study results and caveats: The authors enumerated around 150 TCR beta chains as linked to cytomegalovirus. Rates of TCR association differed by HLA locus in a later analysis, with DRB1 highest and HLA-C lowest. A later analysis reportedly identified an Asian-associated ancestry cluster as carrying fewer N-insertions than the approximately 670-donor mean.

Healthy bone marrow donors formed the donor group. Vbeta (60) and Jbeta (13) primers were used in the PCR. Measured with immunoSEQ multiplex PCR; TCRdb has only the in-frame clones, and not every one. This sample carries 200,000 to 250,000 clones, over 65% of them seen once, and the ten largest clones take just under 3%. Germline CDR1 SGHNT, CDR2 YENEEA. The V gene end was trimmed by 5 bases and the J gene end by 6 bases; junction bases not matched to a gene: 7. There are 15 residues in the CDR3. As regards this clone: Its antigen is currently unknown.

V is TRBV11-3 and J is TRBJ2-3; TRBD1 aligns across 11 bases. Material for sequencing was PBMCs. The clonotype originates from a woman aged 25 to 39 in good health and CMV-seronegative. The CDR3 loop is CASSARTGGYDTQYF. The CDR3 nucleotides are TGTGCCAGCAGCGCCCGGACAGGGGGCTACGATACGCAGTATTTT.